The next 2 T cell receptor beta chains were all read from a single sample in a study of CD8 T cells in ankylosing spondylitis. Notes on the study in general: Several highly homologous variants made up a TCR beta motif, and this motif appeared characteristic of ankylosing spondylitis blood.

TCRdb passed the 5' RACE reads through MiXCR, listing each CDR3 protein once. The sample gives hundreds of thousands of distinct CDR3 sequences, roughly an eighth of which show up once; around 7% is in the top ten. Which antigens these TCRs recognize remains unknown. Sequenced: blood, either unsorted or a sorted T cell fraction (not recorded which). These receptors were collected from a male donor with ankylosing spondylitis.

This clonotype was seen a few times. For the CDR3, the DNA is TGTGCCAGCACCCCACCCACCGGGACTAGCGGATACAATGAGCAGTTCTTC. Translation gives CASTPPTGTSGYNEQFF. The chain carries TRBV11-1 and TRBJ2-1; the match to TRBD2 covers 11 bases. Germline CDR1 SGHAT, CDR2 FQDESV (reference sequence). The CDR3 covers 17 residues. V was clipped by 7 bases and J by 4 bases; unmatched bases: 12.

This clonotype was detected only a few times. The genes are TRBV4-1 and TRBJ2-3, with 8 bases matching TRBD1. V dropped 1 base and J dropped 7; count of bases not matched to a gene: 7. CDR3 length equals 15 residues. Per the germline V gene, CDR1 is MGHRA and CDR2 is YSYEKL. In DNA, the CDR3 is TGCGCCAGCAGCCAAGGCCAGGGGGCCGGATATACGCAGTATTTT. This translates into CASSQGQGAGYTQYF.